This T cell receptor (beta chain) emerged from a study of memory CD8 T cells in hepatitis C reinfection. Across the whole study: A couple of donors resolved primary infection, then developed chronic reinfection. HCV reinfection: RNA-positive following two negative tests at least 60 days apart.

Generated by immunoSEQ multiplex PCR, the TCRdb table keeps only in-frame clones and is missing some. The sample consists of around 47,000 clones, around 87% of them appearing once. This clone was detected once. Other DNA variants within this sample encode the same CDR3. The ends lost 0 bases at V and 4 bases at J; junction bases unmatched: 8. CDR3 length equals 17 residues. CDR1 and CDR2 (germline): SGDLS, YYNGEE. The time point here: peak reinfection, 3 to 8 weeks after reinfection detection. The sorted cells went straight to TCR sequencing with no prior in vitro expansion. The TCR originated in a man aged 18 to 29 with hepatitis C virus infection. The chain links TRBV9 to TRBJ2-1; 9 bases match TRBD2. What was sequenced was naive CD8+ T cells sorted from blood. CDR3 amino acids: CASSVEASGASYNEQFF. The CDR3 DNA reads TGTGCCAGCAGCGTAGAGGCTAGCGGGGCAAGTTACAATGAGCAGTTCTTC.